The 2 T cell receptor beta chains given below trace back to one sample, sequenced in a study of cytomegalovirus exposure and HLA in healthy donors. Primers: 60 Vbeta forward and 13 Jbeta reverse. Profiling relied on immunoSEQ multiplex PCR, and the TCRdb table lists in-frame clones only, not all of them. This specimen shows some 48,000 clones; the ten leading clones hold around 5.6%. The material sequenced was PBMCs. The receptors stem from a male donor in good health and CMV-seropositive.

The chain has TRBV7-2 and TRBJ2-2; maybe TRBD1 (6 bases). V was cut by 1 base and J by 10 bases, with 10 bases left in between. The CDR3 length is 13 residues. Germline V lookup: CDR1 SGHTA, CDR2 FQGNSA. CDR3 region: CASSLGTGQELFF. The CDR3 DNA reads as TGTGCCAGCAGCTTAGGAACGGGACAGGAGCTGTTTTTT.

The chain couples TRBV2 to TRBJ2-1; D unclear. The length of the CDR3 is 12 residues. V shed 4 bases and J shed 8 bases, with 9 bases lying between them. The germline V gene encodes CDR1 SNHLY and CDR2 FYNNEI. The CDR3 nucleotides are TGTGCCAGCAGTGCTGAGCGCGATGAGCAGTTCTTC. This encodes CASSAERDEQFF. The full variable domain, its missing parts supplied by reference TRBV2 and TRBJ2-1, is EPEVTQTPSHQVTQMGQEVILRCVPISNHLYFYWYRQILGQKVEFLVSFYNNEISEKSEIFDDQFSVERPDGSNFTLKIRSTKLEDSAMYFCASSAERDEQFFGPGTRLTVL.